These 13 T cell receptor beta chains came from one sample sequenced in a study of human T cells and chemical hapten exposure. The time point: patch test 2, 6 weeks after DPC sensitization. Treatment noted: therapeutic diphenylcyclopropenone sensitization with weekly scalp DPC. TCRdb re-called the RACE reads with MiXCR, one entry per CDR3 protein. This table holds approximately 91,000 distinct CDR3 sequences, more than 9% found once. The source was whole blood, collected in connection with sensitization to the hapten diphenylcyclopropenone (DPC). These receptors originate from a man between 18 and 29 years old with alopecia areata. Some clones in this sample may be carry-over from other donors' samples.

This clonotype turned up a few times. The chain uses TRBV27 and TRBJ2-3; possible D gene TRBD1, 5 bases. Trimming cost V 7 bases and J 2 bases, with 16 bases left between them. The length of the CDR3 is 15 residues. CDR1 and CDR2 (germline): MNHEY, SMNVEV (reference sequence). Here the CDR3 reads CASTTYRQSTDTQYF. The DNA for the CDR3 is TGTGCCAGCACCACCTACAGACAGTCCACAGATACGCAGTATTTT.

The rearrangement joins TRBV10-3 to TRBJ2-1; D is perhaps TRBD1 (6 bases). CDR1 and CDR2 (germline): ENHRY, SYGVKD. The ends were cut back, 7 bases at V and 0 bases at J, with 13 bases in the middle. The CDR3 runs to 15 residues. In nucleotides, the CDR3 is TGTGCCATCAATAGACAGGAGAGCTCCTACAATGAGCAGTTCTTC. It codes for CAINRQESSYNEQFF.

This clonotype was recorded at least ten times. The CDR3 DNA sequence: TGTGCCAGCTCACCACCGTCCGGGGGGGCCGTCAATGAGCAGTTCTTC. Translated: CASSPPSGGAVNEQFF. This chain uses TRBV18 with TRBJ2-1, with 8 bases that match TRBD2. V shed 0 bases, J shed 6 bases, and the junction held 7 bases outside the gene matches. This CDR3 is 16 amino acids long. CDR1 and CDR2 from the germline V gene are KGHSH and LQKENI. Filled out from reference TRBV18 and TRBJ2-1, the complete variable domain reads NAGVMQNPRHLVRRRGQEARLRCSPMKGHSHVYWYRQLPEEGLKFMVYLQKENIIDESGMPKERFSAEFPKEGPSILRIQQVVRGDSAAYFCASSPPSGGAVNEQFFGPGTRLTVL.

This clonotype turned up a few times. CDR3 DNA sequence: TGCAGTGCCCCGGACATTAGCAATCAGCCCCAGCATTTT. Residues: CSAPDISNQPQHF. The chain has TRBV20-1 and TRBJ1-5, with D possibly TRBD1 on 5 matching bases. This CDR3 region has 13 residues. Germline CDR1 DFQATT, CDR2 SNEGSKA (reference sequence). The V end lost 6 bases, the J end lost 0 bases, and 9 bases lay between the germline ends.

This clonotype was counted ten times or more. The gene calls are TRBV13 and TRBJ1-5; D is undetermined. The CDR3 has 12 amino acids. Trimming stripped 2 bases from V and 7 bases from J, with 6 bases between. Per germline, CDR1 PRHDT and CDR2 FYEKMQ (reference sequence). The DNA for the CDR3 is TGTGCCAGCAGCTTATGGGGACAGCCCCAGCATTTT. This gives the protein CASSLWGQPQHF.

The sample holds many counts of this clonotype. J is TRBJ2-1 and V is TRBV4-1, with 11 nucleotides matching TRBD2. V gave up 5 bases and J gave up 0 bases; unmatched junction bases: 9. Germline assignment: CDR1 MGHRA and CDR2 YSYEKL. This CDR3 is built from 18 residues. The CDR3 DNA reads TGCGCCAGCAGCAGACTAGCGGGGCCACCGAGCTCCTACAATGAGCAGTTCTTC. It translates to CASSRLAGPPSSYNEQFF.

This chain links TRBV6-2 or TRBV6-3 with TRBJ1-3; no definite D call. Trimming took 6 bases from V and 0 from J, leaving 24 bases between them. The CDR3 has 19 residues. CDR1 is MNHEY and CDR2 is SVGEGT in the germline V gene. CDR3 in DNA: TGTGCCAGCAGAACAACAGAAGCCTTCCGAGGCATCTCTGGAAACACCATATATTTT. Translating it yields CASRTTEAFRGISGNTIYF.

This clonotype was observed at least ten times. The rearrangement uses TRBV29-1 and TRBJ2-7; 7 bases match TRBD2. This CDR3 is 15 amino acids long. The trim removed 4 bases at V and 1 base at J, leaving 10 bases unmatched. The germline CDR1 and CDR2 sequences are SQVTM and ANQGSEA. The CDR3 coding sequence is TGCAGCGTTGTGGGGGGGACCCAAAATTCCTACGAGCAGTACGTC. Encoded protein: CSVVGGTQNSYEQYV.

The V and J genes are TRBV24-1 and TRBJ2-3, with TRBD1 matching over 9 bases. The CDR3 has 15 residues. The trim removed 5 bases at V and 6 bases at J, leaving 8 bases unmatched. Germline-derived CDR1 and CDR2 are KGHDR and SFDVKD. The CDR3 loop reads CATSAETGGRDTQYF. CDR3 in DNA: TGTGCCACCAGTGCGGAGACAGGGGGAAGGGATACGCAGTATTTT.

This clonotype was recorded many times. This chain connects TRBV14 to TRBJ2-1; 9 bases map to TRBD1. V shed 1 base, J shed 5 bases, and the junction held 6 bases outside the gene matches. The CDR3 is made up of 16 amino acids. Germline V gene data show CDR1 as SGHDN and CDR2 as FVKESK. CDR3 sequence: CASSQGDRAYHNEQFF. The CDR3 region has the DNA TGTGCCAGCAGCCAAGGGGACAGGGCGTACCACAATGAGCAGTTCTTC.

This chain connects TRBV29-1 to TRBJ1-2, with TRBD1 matching over 7 bases. The junction had 6 bases not matched to a gene; V was cut back by 3 bases and J by 8 bases. CDR1 SQVTM and CDR2 ANQGSEA come from the germline V gene. CDR3 size: 12 residues. The DNA of the CDR3 is TGCAGCGTTGAGTATACAGGGGAAGGCTACACCTTC. This encodes CSVEYTGEGYTF.

This clonotype came up a few times. J is TRBJ2-2 and V is TRBV18; D not certain. The V and J ends lost 1 base and 4 bases respectively, with 16 bases between them. Germline values: CDR1 KGHSH, CDR2 LQKENI. This CDR3 has 17 residues. The CDR3 DNA is TGTGCCAGCTCACCACTTAAACAGATCTCAGGCACCGGGGAGCTGTTTTTT. Its translation: CASSPLKQISGTGELFF.

The DNA for the CDR3 is TGTGCCAGCAGCTTAGTGTTAGGAATAGCTAAAGTACGAGAGACCCAGTACTTC. Amino acids: CASSLVLGIAKVRETQYF. The chain recombines TRBV7-9 with TRBJ2-5, with D hard to call. In germline, CDR1 is SEHNR, CDR2 FQNEAQ (reference sequence). V lost 1 base and J lost 4, with 22 bases in between. CDR3 size: 18 residues.